This TCR beta chain was recorded in a study of blood T cell repertoires in COVID-19. Generated by immunoSEQ multiplex PCR, the TCRdb table keeps only in-frame clones and is missing some. The sample carries around 81,000 clones, nearly 80% recorded once. Looked up from germline, CDR1 is WNHNN and CDR2 is SYGVQD (reference sequence). The ends lost 6 bases at V and 7 bases at J; junction bases unmatched: 12. The CDR3 is made up of 15 amino acids. Sequencing was performed on peripheral blood. The TCR was taken from a human donor in a cohort sampled during active COVID-19. The rearrangement links TRBV10-1 to TRBJ1-2; 9 positions match TRBD1. CDR3 DNA sequence: TGCGCCAGCAGGGCCGGGACAGGGCCCTCCGGTGGCTACACCTTC. Translated: CASRAGTGPSGGYTF.